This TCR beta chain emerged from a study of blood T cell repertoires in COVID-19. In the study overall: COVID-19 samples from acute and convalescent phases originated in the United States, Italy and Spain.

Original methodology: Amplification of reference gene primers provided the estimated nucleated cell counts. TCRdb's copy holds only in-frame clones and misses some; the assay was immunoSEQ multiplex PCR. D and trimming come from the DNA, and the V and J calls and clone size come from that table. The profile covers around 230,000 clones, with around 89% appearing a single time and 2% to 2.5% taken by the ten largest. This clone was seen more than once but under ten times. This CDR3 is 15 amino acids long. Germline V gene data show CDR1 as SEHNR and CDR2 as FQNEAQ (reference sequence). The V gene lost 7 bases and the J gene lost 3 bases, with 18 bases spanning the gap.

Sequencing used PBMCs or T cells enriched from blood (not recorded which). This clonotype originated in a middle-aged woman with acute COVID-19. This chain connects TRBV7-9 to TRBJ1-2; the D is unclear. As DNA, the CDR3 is TGTGCCAGCATTCACCGTAGCAAACTATACTATGGCTACACCTTC. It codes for CASIHRSKLYYGYTF.